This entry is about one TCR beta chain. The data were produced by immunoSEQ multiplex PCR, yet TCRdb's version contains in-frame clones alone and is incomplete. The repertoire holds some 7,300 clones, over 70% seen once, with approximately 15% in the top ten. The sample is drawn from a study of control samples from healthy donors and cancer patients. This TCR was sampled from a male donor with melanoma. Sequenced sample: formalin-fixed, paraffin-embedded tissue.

The CDR3 here is CASSPTLQGDGTDTQYF. In nucleotides, the CDR3 is TGTGCCAGCAGTCCGACGCTTCAGGGAGATGGCACAGATACGCAGTATTTT. This chain uses TRBV6-6 with TRBJ2-3; D is possibly TRBD1 or TRBD2 (5 bases each). The CDR3 runs 17 residues. The germline V gene encodes CDR1 MNHNY and CDR2 SVGAGI (reference sequence). V was shortened by 5 bases and J by 1 base, with 19 bases between the two germline ends.